This T cell receptor (beta chain) came from a study of molecular identifiers for immune sequencing clone quantification. This CDR3 has 13 amino acids. The V end lost 1 base, the J end lost 2 bases, and 9 bases lay between the germline ends. Germline V gene sequence: CDR1 SQVTM, CDR2 ANQGSEA. On this clonotype: Its antigen is unidentified.

Naive CD8 T cells were FACS-sorted by CD8+CD4-CCR7+CD45RA+ markers. TCRdb independently ran MiXCR on the PCR reads; one entry per CDR3 protein. The table has under 600,000 distinct CDR3 sequences, under 30% seen once. Notes on the study in general: Clonotypes surpassing 20 RNA copies contained over 98% of effector molecules, versus under 1% in naive cells. A single cell's spiked Jurkat TCR RNA was reportedly detectable among about a million naive cells. Sharing of a barcode by identical TCR molecules could cause highly expanded clone sizes to be underestimated.

The chain employs TRBV29-1 and TRBJ2-7; D not resolved. Material for sequencing was naive CD8+ T cells from blood, with Jurkat cell RNA spiked in. Noted subset: FACS-sorted CD8+CD4-CCR7+CD45RA+ naive T cells. This receptor was obtained from a human donor in good health. Some libraries in this study had Jurkat cell RNA spiked in. The CDR3 DNA follows: TGCAGCGTTGAAGTCGGCACCGCCTACGAGCAGTACTTC. Its protein is CSVEVGTAYEQYF.